This T cell receptor (beta chain) appears in the sequencing data of a study of T cells after yellow fever vaccination. The ends lost 2 bases at V and 6 bases at J; junction bases unmatched: 8. Germline V gene lookup returns CDR1 GTSNPN and CDR2 SVGIG (reference sequence). This CDR3 spans 15 amino acids. From the 5' RACE reads, TCRdb called clonotypes with MiXCR, one entry per CDR3 protein. This sample yields 300,000 to 350,000 distinct CDR3 sequences, of which roughly 4.3% are seen a single time; roughly 21% belongs to the top ten. The receptor's source is a man aged 18 to 30 who received the YFV17D yellow fever vaccine. The chain is built from TRBV30 and TRBJ1-5; 9 bases are shared with TRBD1. This specimen was PBMCs, taken 15 days after the yellow fever booster vaccination. For the CDR3, the DNA is TGTGCCTGGAGTTCCGGGACAGGGAATCGTCAGCCCCAGCATTTT. Amino acid sequence: CAWSSGTGNRQPQHF.